The T cell receptor (beta chain) under discussion was sequenced for a study of blood T cell repertoires in COVID-19. Whole-study context: Material from acute and convalescent COVID-19 was sourced from the United States, Italy and Spain. PBMCs, B-cell-depleted T cells, or T cells were the source of the cDNA or gDNA that made up the material.

Profiled with immunoSEQ multiplex PCR; TCRdb holds only in-frame clones, not every one. The sample holds about 190,000 clones, 65% to 90% seen once. Those enrolled, adults aged about 18 to 89 years, came from under 25 US areas. Clinical histories supplied by participants themselves formed the basis of cohort assignment. This CDR3 region has 15 residues. Germline-derived CDR1 and CDR2 are SGHAT and FQNNGV. The V end was cut by 1 base, the J end by 0 bases, with 9 bases between. This chain uses TRBV11-2 with TRBJ1-1; D unresolved. The sequencing sample was made of PBMCs or T cells enriched from blood (not recorded which). This receptor was taken from a woman aged 55-69 years with acute COVID-19. CDR3 sequence: CASSLAMIMNTEAFF. CDR3 DNA sequence: TGTGCCAGCAGCTTAGCTATGATAATGAACACTGAAGCTTTCTTT.